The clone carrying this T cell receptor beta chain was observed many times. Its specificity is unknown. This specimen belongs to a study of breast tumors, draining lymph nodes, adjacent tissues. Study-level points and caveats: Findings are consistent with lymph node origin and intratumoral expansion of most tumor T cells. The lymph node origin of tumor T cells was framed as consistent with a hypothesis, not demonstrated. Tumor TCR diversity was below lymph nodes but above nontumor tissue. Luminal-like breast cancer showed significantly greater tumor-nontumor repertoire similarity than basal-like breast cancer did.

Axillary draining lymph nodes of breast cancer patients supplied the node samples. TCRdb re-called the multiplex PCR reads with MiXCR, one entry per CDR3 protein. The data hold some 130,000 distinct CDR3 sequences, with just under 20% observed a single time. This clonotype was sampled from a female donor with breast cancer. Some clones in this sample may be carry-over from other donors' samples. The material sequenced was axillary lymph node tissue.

CDR3 DNA sequence: TGTGCCAGCAGTTATACGGGACTAGCGGTTTGGAACACCGGGGAGCTGTTTTTT. Encoded protein: CASSYTGLAVWNTGELFF. The rearrangement uses TRBV7-9 and TRBJ2-2, with 11 bases aligning to TRBD2. The ends lost 6 bases at V and 1 base at J; junction bases unmatched: 10. This CDR3 contains 18 residues. Looked up from germline, CDR1 is SEHNR and CDR2 is FQNEAQ (reference sequence).